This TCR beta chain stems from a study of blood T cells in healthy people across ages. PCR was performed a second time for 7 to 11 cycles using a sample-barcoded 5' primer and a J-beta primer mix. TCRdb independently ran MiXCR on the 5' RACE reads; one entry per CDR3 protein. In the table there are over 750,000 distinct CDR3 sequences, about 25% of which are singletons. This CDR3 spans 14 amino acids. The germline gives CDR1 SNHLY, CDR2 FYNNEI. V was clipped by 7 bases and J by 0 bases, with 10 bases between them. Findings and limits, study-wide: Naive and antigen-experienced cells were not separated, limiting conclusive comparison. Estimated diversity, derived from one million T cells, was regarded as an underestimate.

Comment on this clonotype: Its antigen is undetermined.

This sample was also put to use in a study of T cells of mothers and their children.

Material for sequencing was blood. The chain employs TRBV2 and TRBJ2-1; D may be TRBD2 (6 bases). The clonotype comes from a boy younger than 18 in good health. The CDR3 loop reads CASNDGSSYNEQFF. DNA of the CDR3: TGTGCCAGCAATGACGGGAGCTCCTACAATGAGCAGTTCTTC.